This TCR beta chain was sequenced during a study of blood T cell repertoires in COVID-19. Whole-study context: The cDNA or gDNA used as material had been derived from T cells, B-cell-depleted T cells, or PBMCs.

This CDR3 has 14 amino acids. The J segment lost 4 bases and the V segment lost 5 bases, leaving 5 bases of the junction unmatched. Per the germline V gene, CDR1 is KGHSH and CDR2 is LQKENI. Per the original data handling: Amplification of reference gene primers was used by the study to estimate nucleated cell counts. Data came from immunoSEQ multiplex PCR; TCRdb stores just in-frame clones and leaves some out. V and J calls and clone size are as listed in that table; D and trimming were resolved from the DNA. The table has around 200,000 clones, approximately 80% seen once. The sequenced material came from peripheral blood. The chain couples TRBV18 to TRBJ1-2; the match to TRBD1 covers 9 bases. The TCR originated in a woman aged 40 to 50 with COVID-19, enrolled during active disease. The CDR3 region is CASSGDRVFYGYTF. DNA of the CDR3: TGTGCCAGCTCAGGGGACAGGGTTTTCTATGGCTACACCTTC.